These 24 T cell receptor beta chains were all obtained from the same sample, sequenced in a study of T cell changes during pregnancy in multiple sclerosis. Method: immunoSEQ multiplex PCR; TCRdb's copy keeps in-frame clones and lacks some. The sample carries 90,000 or so clones, approximately 90% recorded once. The starting material was peripheral blood, obtained in the first trimester of pregnancy. These receptors were obtained from a female donor in good health, enrolled as a control in a pregnancy study.

This chain uses TRBV6-1 with TRBJ2-3; maybe TRBD1 (6 bases). Germline lookup yields CDR1 MNHNS and CDR2 SASEGT. V lost 6 bases and J lost 4, with 14 bases in between. The length of the CDR3 is 14 residues. The CDR3 is CASSAATGPDTQYF. The CDR3 DNA is TGTGCCAGCAGCGCGGCGACAGGCCCAGATACGCAGTATTTT.

The chain recombines TRBV6-5 with TRBJ1-5; D is undetermined. The CDR3 consists of 13 residues. The germline V gene encodes CDR1 MNHEY and CDR2 SVGAGI. Trimming cost V 6 bases and J 7 bases, with 13 bases left between them. The CDR3 DNA is TGTGCCAGCAGACGGGGTTCCGGGCAGCCCCAGCATTTT. Amino acids: CASRRGSGQPQHF.

The chain employs TRBV4-3 and TRBJ2-5; no firm D call. Trimming removed 0 bases at V and 1 base at J, with 9 bases between. In germline, CDR1 is LGHNA, CDR2 YSLEER. The CDR3 sequence is 15 residues long. The CDR3: CASSQDRSVQETQYF. The CDR3, as DNA: TGCGCCAGCAGCCAAGATCGGAGCGTCCAAGAGACCCAGTACTTC.

This chain links TRBV5-1 with TRBJ1-1; 8 positions agree with TRBD1. Germline loops: CDR1 SGHRS, CDR2 YFSETQ. This CDR3 is 14 amino acids long. The junction had 5 bases not matched to a gene; V was cut back by 3 bases and J by 4 bases. This chain's CDR3 is CASSSRDRGTEAFF. The CDR3 nucleotides read TGCGCCAGCAGCTCGCGAGACAGGGGCACTGAAGCTTTCTTT.

The V gene is TRBV14, the J gene TRBJ2-2; D ambiguous. CDR3 length equals 20 residues. The germline CDR1 and CDR2 sequences are SGHDN and FVKESK. V lost 2 bases, J lost 0 bases, and 22 bases lay in between. The chain's CDR3 is CASSQTTQYPPLSNTGELFF. CDR3 nucleotide sequence: TGTGCCAGCAGCCAAACGACTCAGTATCCCCCCCTCTCGAACACCGGGGAGCTGTTTTTT.

The genes are TRBV6-5 and TRBJ2-4, with 7 bases fitting TRBD2. The CDR3 extends over 14 amino acids. J gave up 8 bases and V 11 bases, and 15 bases lay outside the gene matches. From germline, CDR1 is MNHEY and CDR2 SVGAGI. As DNA, the CDR3 is TGTGCCGGGGGAGGGGCGTCCAATGGGGACATTCAGTACTTC. As protein: CAGGGASNGDIQYF.

The CDR3 DNA is TGCAGCGTTGGGGAAGGGGGTCCTTACACTGAAGCTTTCTTT. Protein: CSVGEGGPYTEAFF. The V and J genes are TRBV29-1 and TRBJ1-1; D possibly corresponds to TRBD1 (6 bases). Germline lookup yields CDR1 SQVTM and CDR2 ANQGSEA. The CDR3 spans 14 residues. V gave up 4 bases and J gave up 3 bases, with 15 bases separating them.

The chain has TRBV9 and TRBJ2-7, with 8 bases lining up with TRBD2. Trimming at V came to 1 base and at J to 2 bases, leaving 5 bases not matched to a gene. The CDR3 is 15 amino acids. Germline-derived CDR1 and CDR2 are SGDLS and YYNGEE. CDR3 amino acids: CASSVHGGEAYEQYF. The CDR3 coding sequence is TGTGCCAGCAGCGTACACGGGGGGGAGGCCTACGAGCAGTACTTC.

The chain's CDR3 is CASSVDPGWETQYF. The DNA of the CDR3 is TGTGCCAGCAGTGTTGACCCCGGGTGGGAGACCCAGTACTTC. The chain has TRBV6-1 and TRBJ2-5, with D unresolved. Trimming cost V 4 bases and J 5 bases, with 14 bases left between them. Germline assignment: CDR1 MNHNS and CDR2 SASEGT. The CDR3 has 14 amino acids.

The J gene is TRBJ2-5, the V gene TRBV5-6; 7 bases are shared with TRBD2. Trimming cost V 3 bases and J 1 base; bases outside gene matches: 3. CDR1 SGHDT and CDR2 YYEEEE come from the germline V gene. CDR3 size: 14 residues. The CDR3 region is CASSSGLLQETQYF. In DNA form, the CDR3 reads TGTGCCAGCAGCTCGGGACTACTCCAAGAGACCCAGTACTTC.

The genes are TRBV4-2 and TRBJ2-7; 7 bases map to TRBD1. The V gene end was trimmed by 1 base and the J gene end by 2 bases; junction bases not matched to a gene: 5. In germline, CDR1 is LGHNA, CDR2 YNFKEQ. The CDR3 sequence is 15 residues long. The CDR3 coding sequence is TGTGCCAGCAGCCAAGCGCCCGGGACAGCCTACGAGCAGTACTTC. Protein: CASSQAPGTAYEQYF.

This chain joins TRBV4-3 and TRBJ2-3; D possibly corresponds to TRBD2 (5 bases). This CDR3 has 15 residues. Germline V gene data show CDR1 as LGHNA and CDR2 as YSLEER. The V gene lost 0 bases and the J gene lost 2 bases, with 9 bases spanning the gap. CDR3 bases: TGCGCCAGCAGCCAAGATCCCCTAGCCACAGATACGCAGTATTTT. Its translation: CASSQDPLATDTQYF.

This chain links TRBV6-1 with TRBJ2-1; D is perhaps TRBD2 (6 bases). V gave up 7 bases and J gave up 2 bases, with 12 bases separating them. Germline V gene lookup returns CDR1 MNHNS and CDR2 SASEGT. CDR3 length: 14 amino acids. This chain's CDR3 is CASKERVAYNEQFF. CDR3 in DNA: TGTGCCAGCAAGGAGCGGGTTGCCTACAATGAGCAGTTCTTC.

The rearrangement joins TRBV19 to TRBJ1-4; TRBD1 matches 7 bases. CDR3 length: 15 residues. Germline CDR1 LNHDA, CDR2 SQIVND (reference sequence). V lost 5 bases to trimming and J lost 2 bases; unmatched junction nucleotides: 5. The CDR3 DNA follows: TGTGCCAGTAGTCGAGGGGGCCGGACTAATGAAAAACTGTTTTTT. This codes for CASSRGGRTNEKLFF.

Notes on this clone: Other DNA sequences in the same sample also yield this CDR3. The chain recombines TRBV29-1 with TRBJ2-3; D is perhaps TRBD2 (5 bases). The CDR3 covers 12 residues. CDR1 is SQVTM and CDR2 is ANQGSEA in the germline V gene. The V end lost 5 bases, the J end lost 3 bases, and 9 bases lay between the germline ends. Here the CDR3 DNA reads TGCAGCGTTTGGACGGGAACAGATACGCAGTATTTT. Protein product: CSVWTGTDTQYF.

This rearrangement joins TRBV7-3 to TRBJ2-7, with 10 nucleotides matching TRBD1. Looked up from germline, CDR1 is SGHTA and CDR2 is FQGTGA. V lost 0 bases to trimming and J lost 4 bases; unmatched junction nucleotides: 6. The length of the CDR3 is 16 residues. CDR3 residues: CASSLTSGTGDYEQYF. CDR3 coding DNA: TGTGCCAGCAGCTTAACGTCCGGGACAGGGGATTACGAGCAGTACTTC.

The genes are TRBV27 and TRBJ1-4; TRBD1 aligns across 7 bases. The V gene end was trimmed by 3 bases and the J gene end by 8 bases; junction bases not matched to a gene: 6. Germline V gene sequence: CDR1 MNHEY, CDR2 SMNVEV (reference sequence). CDR3 length equals 14 residues. The CDR3: CASSFRQGREKLFF. As DNA, the CDR3 is TGTGCCAGCAGTTTCCGACAGGGAAGAGAAAAACTGTTTTTT.

The genes are TRBV15 and TRBJ1-4; a weak D match, TRBD1 (5 bases). The germline gives CDR1 LNHNV, CDR2 YYDKDF (reference sequence). The CDR3 contains 15 residues. V lost 5 bases and J lost 0, with 10 bases in between. In nucleotides, the CDR3 is TGTGCCACCAGCGGCCGGACAACAACTAATGAAAAACTGTTTTTT. It is translated as CATSGRTTTNEKLFF.

The chain is built from TRBV5-6 and TRBJ2-1; 7 bases align to TRBD2. Germline values: CDR1 SGHDT, CDR2 YYEEEE. V shed 2 bases, J shed 7 bases, and the junction held 9 bases outside the gene matches. The CDR3 length is 15 residues. CDR3 amino acids: CASSFFGGESNEQFF. In DNA, the CDR3 is TGTGCCAGCAGCTTCTTTGGGGGGGAATCTAATGAGCAGTTCTTC.

A single count supports this clone. The chain is built from TRBV14 and TRBJ2-5, with D possibly TRBD1 on 6 matching bases. Deletions cut 3 bases from V and 2 bases from J, with 10 bases between. This CDR3 is 14 amino acids long. Germline assignment: CDR1 SGHDN and CDR2 FVKESK. CDR3 coding DNA: TGTGCCAGCAGCCAGAGACAGGTGCAAGAGACCCAGTACTTC. Encoded protein: CASSQRQVQETQYF.

This clone is a singleton in its sample. Written as DNA, the CDR3 is TGTGCCAGCAGTTTCGCGGGTGATTCACCCCTCCACTTT. Protein product: CASSFAGDSPLHF. The rearrangement links TRBV28 to TRBJ1-6; D not resolved. CDR3 length: 13 residues. Germline lookup yields CDR1 MDHEN and CDR2 SYDVKM. Trimming pared 3 bases from V and 8 bases from J, leaving 8 bases between.

This clone is a singleton in its sample. The chain has TRBV9 and TRBJ1-1; possible D gene TRBD1, 6 bases. V dropped 0 bases and J dropped 5 bases, with 14 bases sitting between them. Germline V CDR1 and CDR2: SGDLS, YYNGEE. This CDR3 contains 15 residues. The CDR3 protein is CASSVDDRSDTEAFF. The CDR3 bases are TGTGCCAGCAGCGTAGATGACAGGTCAGATACTGAAGCTTTCTTT.

The CDR3 region has the DNA TGTGCCAGCAGCTTAGGGTCTAGCGGGGCGGAGACCCAGTACTTC. The encoded protein is CASSLGSSGAETQYF. The chain joins TRBV11-2 to TRBJ2-5, with 9 bases aligning to TRBD2. The germline V gene encodes CDR1 SGHAT and CDR2 FQNNGV. This CDR3 is 15 amino acids long. V lost 1 base, J lost 5 bases, and 5 bases stayed unmatched.

The chain joins TRBV7-2 to TRBJ2-7; D is perhaps TRBD1 (5 bases). CDR3 length: 13 residues. V dropped 7 bases and J dropped 3 bases, with 13 bases sitting between them. Germline values: CDR1 SGHTA, CDR2 FQGNSA. This CDR3 reads CASINTDNYEQYF. CDR3 nucleotides: TGTGCCAGCATAAATACGGACAACTACGAGCAGTACTTC. Variable domain in full (rest from reference TRBV7-2 and TRBJ2-7): GAGVSQSPSNKVTEKGKDVELRCDPISGHTALYWYRQSLGQGLEFLIYFQGNSAPDKSGLPSDRFSAERTGGSVSTLTIQRTQQEDSAVYLCASINTDNYEQYFGPGTRLTVT.